Listed below are T cell receptor beta chains from one sample, sequenced in a study of OX40 agonist ivuxolimab in advanced cancers. The repertoire was sequenced with immunoSEQ multiplex PCR; TCRdb's copy has only in-frame clones and lacks some. In the table there are 55,000 to 65,000 clones, about 85% of which are singletons. This specimen was CD4+ or CD8+ T cells sorted from blood, taken in a trial of the OX40 agonist ivuxolimab. These receptors came from an adult with an advanced solid tumor such as melanoma, head and neck, liver or kidney cancer. Each CDR3 is given with its conserved first and last residue. The order of the fields is CDR3 length, V gene, J gene, CDR3 protein.

>14|TRBV29-1|TRBJ2-7
CSVEDRTGPYEQYF
>14|TRBV6-6|TRBJ2-3
CAGGRAGGTDTQYF
>12|TRBV11-2|TRBJ2-3
CASSLDWGTQYF
>14|TRBV6-5|TRBJ1-4
CASSLSTGREKLFF
>13|TRBV6-1|TRBJ2-7
CASSEVGVSQQYF
>15|TRBV2|TRBJ1-5
CASSEEIYSNQPQHF
>15|TRBV14|TRBJ2-3
CASSLLGQGADTQYF
>16|TRBV16|TRBJ1-6
CASSRQGQGGNSPLHF
>13|TRBV6-5|TRBJ1-1
CASRDRGGAEAFF
>12|TRBV14|TRBJ1-1
CASSQDSVEAFF
>15|TRBV11-2|TRBJ2-2
CASSPGRSNTGELFF
>18|TRBV5-6|TRBJ2-1
CASSSIFTSGITYNEQFF
>18|TRBV2|TRBJ2-1
CASSTPGGRRQGESEQFF
>10|TRBV20-1|TRBJ2-5
CSALGETQYF
>13|TRBV6-6|TRBJ2-3
CASSSFSGDTQYF
>16|TRBV2|TRBJ1-5
CASSERTGAPNQPQHF
>13|TRBV27|TRBJ2-7
CASSPQGYYEQYF
>14|TRBV29-1|TRBJ2-5
CSVASGGARETQYF
>15|TRBV9|TRBJ1-4
CASSVKSGGWEKLFF